This T cell receptor (beta chain) was captured in a study of blood T cell repertoires in COVID-19. Here immunoSEQ multiplex PCR was the method, and the copy in TCRdb shows in-frame clones only, minus some. The sample includes around 47,000 clones, around 81% of them seen just once. J was trimmed by 4 bases and V by 7 bases; bases with no gene match: 6. Germline assignment: CDR1 SGHTA and CDR2 FQGNSA. This CDR3 is 14 amino acids long. V and J are TRBV7-2 and TRBJ2-1; 8 nucleotides match TRBD1. The sequence was obtained from a woman older than 75 with COVID-19, enrolled during active disease. The sequenced material came from peripheral blood. The CDR3 region is CASTYRGVYNEQFF. CDR3 coding DNA: TGTGCCAGCACATACAGGGGGGTATACAATGAGCAGTTCTTC.